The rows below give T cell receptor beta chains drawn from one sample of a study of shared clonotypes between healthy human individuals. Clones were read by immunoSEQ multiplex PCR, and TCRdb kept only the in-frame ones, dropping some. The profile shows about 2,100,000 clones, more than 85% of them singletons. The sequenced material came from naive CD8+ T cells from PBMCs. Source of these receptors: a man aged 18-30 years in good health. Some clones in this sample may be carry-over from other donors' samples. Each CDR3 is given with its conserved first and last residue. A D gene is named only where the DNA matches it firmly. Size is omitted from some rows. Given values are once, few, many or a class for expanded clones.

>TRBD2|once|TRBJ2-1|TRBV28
TGTGCCAGCCACGGGACTAGAGAAACCAATGAGCAGTTCTTC
CASHGTRETNEQFF
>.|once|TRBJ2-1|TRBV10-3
TGTGCCATCAGTGAGCCCGGACAGGGGTCGCGACTAGCGGACTACAATGAGCAGTTCTTC
CAISEPGQGSRLADYNEQFF
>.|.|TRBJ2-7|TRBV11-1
TGTGCCAGCAGCTTAAAGGGACACCGCTACGAGCAGTACTTC
CASSLKGHRYEQYF
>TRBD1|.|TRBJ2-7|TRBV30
TGTGCCACATCAGGACAGGGGCAAAACGAGCAGTACTTC
CATSGQGQNEQYF
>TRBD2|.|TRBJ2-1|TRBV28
TGTGCCAGCAGTTCCCCGCCCGGACTAGCGGTGTTCTTC
CASSSPPGLAVFF
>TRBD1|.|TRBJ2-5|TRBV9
TGTGCCAGCAGCGCCAGGACAGGGAACCCTAAAGAGACCCAGTACTTC
CASSARTGNPKETQYF
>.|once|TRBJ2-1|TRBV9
TGTGCCAGCAGCGTAGGGGGAGGACAGGTGGACCTCTATGAGCAGTTCTTC
CASSVGGGQVDLYEQFF
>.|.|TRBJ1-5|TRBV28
TGTGCCAGCAGTTTGGGGTGGAGCAATCAGCCCCAGCATTTT
CASSLGWSNQPQHF
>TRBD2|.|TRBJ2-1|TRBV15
TGTGCCACCAGCAGAGTCGGTTTGGGTCGGGGGGAGTACAATGAGCAGTTCTTC
CATSRVGLGRGEYNEQFF
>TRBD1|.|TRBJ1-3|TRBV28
TGTGCCAGCAGTTTTGTAGGGGGACAGCCAACCTCTAACTCTGGAAACACCATATATTTT
CASSFVGGQPTSNSGNTIYF
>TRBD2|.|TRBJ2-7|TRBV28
TGTGCCAGCAGTTCAGACAGGGAACTAGCGGGAGGTCCCTACGAGCAGTACTTC
CASSSDRELAGGPYEQYF
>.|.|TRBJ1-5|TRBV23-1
TGCGCCAGCAGTCAAAAGGGATGGGCCCACTTACGGCCCCAGCATTTT
CASSQKGWAHLRPQHF
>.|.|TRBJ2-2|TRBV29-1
TGCAGCGTTCGACTTCCACCCACTGGGGAGCTGTTTTTT
CSVRLPPTGELFF
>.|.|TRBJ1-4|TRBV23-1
TGCGCCAGCAGTCAAGGGGGACAATCAGCAACTAATGAAAAACTGTTTTTT
CASSQGGQSATNEKLFF
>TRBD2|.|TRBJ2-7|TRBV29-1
TGCAGCGTCGCCCAAAGGGGACTACGCCTGGGGGAGCAGTACTTC
CSVAQRGLRLGEQYF
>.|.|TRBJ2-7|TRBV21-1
TGTGCCAGCATGGGGAAGGACTTCCAGGACTTC
CASMGKDFQDF
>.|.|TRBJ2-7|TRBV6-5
TGTGCCAGCAGTTACTCGGCGACAGGTGCCGAGCAGTACTTC
CASSYSATGAEQYF
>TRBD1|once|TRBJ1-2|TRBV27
TGTGCCAGCAGGACCAAGACAGGGCTAGAGTGGGGCTACACCTTC
CASRTKTGLEWGYTF
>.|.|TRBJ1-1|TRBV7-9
TGTGCCAGCAGCTTACAACAGCCCTACACTGAAGCTTTCTTT
CASSLQQPYTEAFF
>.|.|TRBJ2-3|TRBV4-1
TGCGCCAGCAGCCGAGGGGGGATGGGACGGCCGGATACGCAGTATTTT
CASSRGGMGRPDTQYF
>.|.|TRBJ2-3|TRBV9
TGTGCCAGCAGCGTAGTTGAAGATACGCAGTATTTT
CASSVVEDTQYF
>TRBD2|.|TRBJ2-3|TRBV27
TGTGCCAGCAGTTCCCCTCAACGACTAGCGGGAGGGACAGATACGCAGTATTTT
CASSSPQRLAGGTDTQYF
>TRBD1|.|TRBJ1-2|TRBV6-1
TGTGCCAGCAGTGGACAGCAGACAGGGCCTTATGGCTACACCTTC
CASSGQQTGPYGYTF
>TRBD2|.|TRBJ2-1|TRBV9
TGTGCCAGCAGCTCAACAGCCGCGGGAGGATTCTACAATGAGCAGTTCTTC
CASSSTAAGGFYNEQFF
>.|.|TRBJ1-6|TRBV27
TGTGCCAGCAGTTCGCGACAGGCCCCTAATTCACCCCTCCACTTT
CASSSRQAPNSPLHF
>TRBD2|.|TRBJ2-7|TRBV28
TGTGCCAGCAGTCTCGGGACTAGCGGGAGGGCAGTGGAGCAGTACTTC
CASSLGTSGRAVEQYF
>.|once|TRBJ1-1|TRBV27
TGTGCCAGCAGTTTATTTCCGGGCGGAGTAACTGAAGCTTTCTTT
CASSLFPGGVTEAFF
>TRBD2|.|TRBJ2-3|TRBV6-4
TGTGCCAGCAACCCCCGCCGTCGGGAGGGCGGAGATACGCAGTATTTT
CASNPRRREGGDTQYF
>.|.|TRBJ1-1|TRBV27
TGTGCCAGCAGTTTAACAGGAAACACTGAAGCTTTCTTT
CASSLTGNTEAFF
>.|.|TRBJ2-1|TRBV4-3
TGCGCCAGCAGCCAGGATTGGGCCTCCTACAATGAGCAGTTCTTC
CASSQDWASYNEQFF
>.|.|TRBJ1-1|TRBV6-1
TGTGCCAGCACCCCCCTTTATCAGCGTCGGACTGAAGCTTTCTTT
CASTPLYQRRTEAFF
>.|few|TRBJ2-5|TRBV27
TGTGCCAGCAGTTTACTACAGAACCTCCAAGAGACCCAGTACTTC
CASSLLQNLQETQYF
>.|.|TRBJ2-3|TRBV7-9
TGTGCCAGCAGCTTTGAGACCCGTTTGGGCACAGATACGCAGTATTTT
CASSFETRLGTDTQYF
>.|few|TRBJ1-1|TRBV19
TGTGCCAGTTGGGGGGGCAACCTGAACACTGAAGCTTTCTTT
CASWGGNLNTEAFF
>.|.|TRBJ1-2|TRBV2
TGTGCCAGCAGATCTGACGGGGACTACACCTTC
CASRSDGDYTF
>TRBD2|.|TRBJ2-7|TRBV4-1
TGCGCCAGCAGCCCCGAGACTAGCGGAATCTACTACGAGCAGTACTTC
CASSPETSGIYYEQYF
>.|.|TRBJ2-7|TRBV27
TGTGCCACCATAGACAGGACTAGAGCCGCCTACGAGCAGTACTTC
CATIDRTRAAYEQYF
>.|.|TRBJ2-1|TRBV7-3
TGTGCCAGCAGCTTGAGTGACAACTACAATGAGCAGTTCTTC
CASSLSDNYNEQFF
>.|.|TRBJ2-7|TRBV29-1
TGCAGCGTTGTTCGGGTGGGAGGATACGAGCAGTACTTC
CSVVRVGGYEQYF
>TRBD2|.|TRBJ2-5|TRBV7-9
TGTGCCAGCAGCTTATTAGGACTAGCGGGAGACGAGACCCAGTACTTC
CASSLLGLAGDETQYF
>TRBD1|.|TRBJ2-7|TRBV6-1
TGTGCCAGCAGTGAAGCCCACAGGGGCTCCTACGAGCAGTACTTC
CASSEAHRGSYEQYF
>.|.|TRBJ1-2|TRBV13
TGTGCCAGCAGCTTAGGCCGAGGAATTAACTATGGCTACACCTTC
CASSLGRGINYGYTF
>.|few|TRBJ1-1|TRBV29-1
TGCAGCGTTCCTGGGGGGCTTGTAGCTTTCTTT
CSVPGGLVAFF
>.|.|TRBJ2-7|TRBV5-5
TGTGCCAGCAGCTTAGGGACTGATTACGAGCAGTACTTC
CASSLGTDYEQYF
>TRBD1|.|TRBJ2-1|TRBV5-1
TGCGCCAGCAGCTCCGACAGGGGACGTAGGAATGAGCAGTTCTTC
CASSSDRGRRNEQFF
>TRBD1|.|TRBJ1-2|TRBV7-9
TGTGCCAGCAGCCCCGCCGGGACAGGGGACTATGGCTACACCTTC
CASSPAGTGDYGYTF
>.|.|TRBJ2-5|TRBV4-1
TGCGCCAGCAGCCACACTAGTACTGAGGGTGAGACCCAGTACTTC
CASSHTSTEGETQYF
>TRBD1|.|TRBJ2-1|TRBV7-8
TGTGCCAGCAGCTGGGGAGGACAGGGGAGAGGTGGGCAGTTCTTC
CASSWGGQGRGGQFF
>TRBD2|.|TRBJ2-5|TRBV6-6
TGTGCCAGCAGCAAACTAGCGGGAGGGCCCCGAGAGACCCAGTACTTC
CASSKLAGGPRETQYF
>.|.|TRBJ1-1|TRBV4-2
TGTGCCAGCAGCCAATTGGGGGCGAATACAAGACAGGAATTGGGTTTGAGAGCTTTCTTT
CASSQLGANTRQELGLRAFF
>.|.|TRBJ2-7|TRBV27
TGTGCCAGCAGTGTCCGCGTGGCCTACGAGCAGTACTTC
CASSVRVAYEQYF
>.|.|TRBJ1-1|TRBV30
TGTGCCTCCTACCCCTGGGCAGTCACCAACGTGAACACTGAAGCTTTCTTT
CASYPWAVTNVNTEAFF
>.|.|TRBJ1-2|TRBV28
TGTGCCAGCAGTTGGCGGACGGCGGTCGGAGGCTATGGCTACACCTTC
CASSWRTAVGGYGYTF
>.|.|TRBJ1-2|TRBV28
TGTGCCAGCAGTTACGGGGCTAACTATGGCTACACCTTC
CASSYGANYGYTF
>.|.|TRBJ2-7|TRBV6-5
TGTGCCAGCAGTTACTCTGGCGCGCTATCATCCTACGAGCAGTACTTC
CASSYSGALSSYEQYF
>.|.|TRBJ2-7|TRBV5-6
TGTGCCAGCAGAGCTGGAAACTCCTACGAGCAGTACTTC
CASRAGNSYEQYF